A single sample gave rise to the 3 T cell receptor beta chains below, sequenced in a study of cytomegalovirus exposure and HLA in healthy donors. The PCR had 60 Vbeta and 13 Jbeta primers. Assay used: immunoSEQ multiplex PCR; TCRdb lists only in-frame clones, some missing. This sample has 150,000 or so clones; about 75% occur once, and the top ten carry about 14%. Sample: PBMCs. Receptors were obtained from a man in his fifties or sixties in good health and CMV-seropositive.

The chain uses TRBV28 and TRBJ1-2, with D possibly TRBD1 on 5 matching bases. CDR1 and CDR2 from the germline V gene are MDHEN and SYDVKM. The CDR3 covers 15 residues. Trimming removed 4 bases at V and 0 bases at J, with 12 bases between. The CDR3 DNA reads TGTGCCAGCAGTTCCGCCGGCAGGGCTAACTATGGCTACACCTTC. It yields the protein CASSSAGRANYGYTF.

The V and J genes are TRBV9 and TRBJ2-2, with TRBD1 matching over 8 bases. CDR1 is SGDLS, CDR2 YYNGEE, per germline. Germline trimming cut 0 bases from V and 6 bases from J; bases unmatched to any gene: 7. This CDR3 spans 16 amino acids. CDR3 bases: TGTGCCAGCAGCGTAGATTGGGACAGGAGTCCCGGGGAGCTGTTTTTT. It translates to CASSVDWDRSPGELFF. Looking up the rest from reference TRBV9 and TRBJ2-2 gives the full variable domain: DSGVTQTPKHLITATGQRVTLRCSPRSGDLSVYWYQQSLDQGLQFLIQYYNGEERAKGNILERFSAQQFPDLHSELNLSSLELGDSALYFCASSVDWDRSPGELFFGEGSRLTVL.

DNA for the CDR3: TGTGCCAGCAGTTTAGGGCAGGGTTTCAGAGTTGGAGCTTTCTTT. This sequence encodes CASSLGQGFRVGAFF. The rearrangement joins TRBV28 to TRBJ1-1; D is possibly TRBD1 (5 bases). The CDR3 consists of 15 residues. Germline CDR1 and CDR2: MDHEN and SYDVKM. Trimming left V 2 bases short and J 10 bases short, with 20 bases between.